Below, 24 T cell receptor beta chains from the same sample are listed, as sequenced in a study of shared clonotypes between healthy human individuals. The table came from immunoSEQ multiplex PCR; TCRdb's copy has only in-frame clones and leaves some out. The data contain around 1,000,000 clones, about 80% of them singletons. Sequences were obtained from memory CD4+ T cells from PBMCs. Subset denoted: CD45RA-negative fraction. These receptor sequences come from a man between 18 and 29 years old in good health. Some clones in this sample may be carry-over from other donors' samples.

The chain couples TRBV6-1 to TRBJ2-5, with a tentative D call TRBD2 (6 bases). The CDR3 covers 13 residues. Deletions cut 4 bases from V and 10 bases from J, with 16 bases between. The germline gives CDR1 MNHNS, CDR2 SASEGT. The CDR3 region has the DNA TGTGCCAGCAGTGCTGGTGGGGGGTTAGACCAGTACTTC. Protein product: CASSAGGGLDQYF.

The rearrangement joins TRBV19 to TRBJ2-7, with 7 bases that match TRBD1. Trimming cost V 5 bases and J 1 base; bases outside gene matches: 5. The CDR3 is 14 amino acids. Germline V CDR1 and CDR2: LNHDA, SQIVND (reference sequence). The CDR3 nucleotides are TGTGCCAGTAGTTGGGACAGAACTTCCTACGAGCAGTACTTC. This gives the protein CASSWDRTSYEQYF.

This clone was found a few times. V is TRBV5-1 and J is TRBJ2-1; 9 positions match TRBD2. CDR1 is SGHRS and CDR2 is YFSETQ in the germline V gene. V gave up 3 bases and J gave up 4 bases; unmatched junction bases: 5. The CDR3 has 15 amino acids. The CDR3 loop reads CASSSTSGPYNEQFF. CDR3 nucleotides: TGCGCCAGCAGCTCGACTAGCGGTCCATACAATGAGCAGTTCTTC.

The gene calls are TRBV18 and TRBJ2-7, with 7 bases that match TRBD1. CDR1 KGHSH and CDR2 LQKENI come from the germline V gene. This CDR3 has 16 amino acids. With 3 bases clipped from V and 1 base from J, the junction kept 9 bases outside the gene matches. The CDR3 here is CASSPSRGGGSYEQYF. CDR3 bases: TGTGCCAGCTCACCTAGCAGAGGGGGCGGATCCTACGAGCAGTACTTC.

DNA for the CDR3: TGTGCCAGCAGCCCATCCTCCTCCGGAGCAGCAGATACGCAGTATTTT. This gives the protein CASSPSSSGAADTQYF. The chain recombines TRBV7-9 with TRBJ2-3; D uncertain. The germline V gene encodes CDR1 SEHNR and CDR2 FQNEAQ (reference sequence). Trimming shortened V by 5 bases and J by 4 bases, and 19 bases separated the two germline ends. The CDR3 consists of 16 residues.

The V gene is TRBV9, the J gene TRBJ1-1; D is ambiguous. Trimming removed 4 bases from V and 1 base from J, with 11 bases in between. There are 14 residues in the CDR3. Germline CDR1 is SGDLS and CDR2 is YYNGEE. CDR3 DNA: TGTGCCAGCAGCCCGTATCCAGCGAACACTGAAGCTTTCTTT. This encodes CASSPYPANTEAFF.

V is TRBV7-6 and J is TRBJ2-7; TRBD1 agrees at 8 bases. V trimming: 5 bases; J trimming: 4 bases; junction bases outside the gene matches: 10. Germline V gene lookup returns CDR1 SGHVS and CDR2 FNYEAQ. CDR3 length: 15 residues. The CDR3 nucleotides are TGTGCCAGCAGCAGATCTCCAGGGGGCGAGTACGAGCAGTACTTC. This sequence encodes CASSRSPGGEYEQYF.

With regard to this clone: A read error likely explains this, since a far larger clone differs by one base. Other DNA sequences of this sample code for an identical CDR3. This chain links TRBV28 with TRBJ2-5; D may be TRBD1 (7 bases). CDR1 is MDHEN and CDR2 is SYDVKM in the germline V gene. This CDR3 region has 13 residues. CDR3 in DNA: TGTGCTAGCAATCCAGGGGGGCGGGAGACCCAGTACTTC. Translation gives CASNPGGRETQYF.

The CDR3 DNA reads as TGCGCCAGCAGCGAGGGACAGGGTCGGACCATATATTTT. This sequence encodes CASSEGQGRTIYF. The gene calls are TRBV5-1 and TRBJ1-3; 9 bases map to TRBD1. The CDR3 contains 13 residues. V shed 4 bases, J shed 10 bases, and the junction held 6 bases outside the gene matches. CDR1 and CDR2 from the germline V gene are SGHRS and YFSETQ.

This rearrangement joins TRBV28 to TRBJ2-5; a possible D gene is TRBD1 (5 bases). The germline V gene encodes CDR1 MDHEN and CDR2 SYDVKM. The CDR3 has 14 residues. V dropped 6 bases and J dropped 3 bases, with 14 bases sitting between them. The CDR3 nucleotides are TGTGCCAGCAGATCCAGGGTTGGTGAAGAGACCCAGTACTTC. Translated: CASRSRVGEETQYF.

The genes are TRBV2 and TRBJ1-5, with 7 bases aligning to TRBD1. Losses at the gene ends were 5 bases for V and 3 bases for J; bases not matched to a gene: 7. Per germline, CDR1 SNHLY and CDR2 FYNNEI. The CDR3 contains 15 residues. CDR3 amino acids: CASSSNQGDNQPQHF. For the CDR3, the DNA is TGTGCCAGCAGTTCTAACCAGGGGGACAATCAGCCCCAGCATTTT.

The CDR3 here is CASSSETLDYNEQFF. CDR3 nucleotide sequence: TGCGCCAGCAGCTCGGAAACTTTAGACTACAATGAGCAGTTCTTC. The chain recombines TRBV5-1 with TRBJ2-1; D gene ambiguous. Per the germline V gene, CDR1 is SGHRS and CDR2 is YFSETQ. V lost 3 bases, J lost 3 bases, and 13 bases lay in between. The CDR3 runs 15 residues.

The rearrangement links TRBV2 to TRBJ2-4; 15 positions match TRBD2. The germline V gene has CDR1 SNHLY and CDR2 FYNNEI. V gave up 6 bases and J gave up 1 base; unmatched junction bases: 7. This CDR3 has 18 amino acids. The chain's CDR3 is CASRPGLAGGNAKNIQYF. Written as DNA, the CDR3 is TGTGCCAGCAGACCCGGACTAGCGGGAGGGAATGCCAAAAACATTCAGTACTTC.

This clone appeared a few times. The J gene is TRBJ1-4, the V gene TRBV4-1; D is unresolved. This CDR3 is built from 17 residues. Germline V CDR1 and CDR2: MGHRA, YSYEKL. V was cut by 4 bases and J by 4 bases, with 19 bases left in between. Here the CDR3 DNA reads TGCGCCAGCAGCCTAGGGAAATACGGACTGAGTAATGAAAAACTGTTTTTT. Protein product: CASSLGKYGLSNEKLFF.

The V gene is TRBV14, the J gene TRBJ2-7; 13 nucleotides agree with TRBD2. V lost 5 bases to trimming and J lost 3 bases; unmatched junction nucleotides: 4. CDR1 SGHDN and CDR2 FVKESK come from the germline V gene. This CDR3 spans 15 amino acids. The CDR3 region has the DNA TGTGCCAGCAGCGTCACTAGCGGGAGGGGCTACGAGCAGTACTTC. Protein sequence: CASSVTSGRGYEQYF.

The chain joins TRBV7-8 to TRBJ1-3; D is undetermined. CDR1 is SGHVS and CDR2 is FQNEAQ in the germline V gene. The CDR3 contains 16 residues. V lost 1 base to trimming and J lost 3 bases, with 13 bases between them. The CDR3 here is CASSLDELHLGNTIYF. The CDR3 DNA sequence: TGTGCCAGCAGCTTAGATGAGCTTCACCTTGGAAACACCATATATTTT.

This clone appeared a single time. The chain links TRBV6-1 to TRBJ2-7; D gene unclear. Germline CDR1 is MNHNS and CDR2 is SASEGT. The CDR3 sequence is 13 residues long. V was clipped by 3 bases and J by 5 bases, with 11 bases between them. This chain's CDR3 is CASSDRHADEQYF. The CDR3 region has the DNA TGTGCCAGCAGTGACCGGCACGCCGACGAGCAGTACTTC.

In regard to this clone: Other DNA sequences in the same sample also yield this CDR3. The V call is TRBV4-3, the J call TRBJ2-5; D may be TRBD2 (6 bases). The CDR3 is 15 amino acids. Germline CDR1 and CDR2: LGHNA and YSLEER. Trimming left V 1 base short and J 4 bases short, with 13 bases between. The CDR3 DNA is TGCGCCAGCAGCCAAGGTACACTCGGGGGAGAGACCCAGTACTTC. Encoded protein: CASSQGTLGGETQYF.

The V and J genes are TRBV15 and TRBJ2-1, with 9 bases that match TRBD1. Germline V gives CDR1 LNHNV, CDR2 YYDKDF (reference sequence). V was pared by 3 bases and J by 6 bases, with 12 bases of the junction left unmatched. CDR3 size: 17 residues. The CDR3 DNA reads as TGTGCCACCAGCAGTATCCGGGGGACAGGGTATAGCAATGAGCAGTTCTTC. This encodes CATSSIRGTGYSNEQFF. Variable domain in full (rest from reference TRBV15 and TRBJ2-1): DAMVIQNPRYQVTQFGKPVTLSCSQTLNHNVMYWYQQKSSQAPKLLFHYYDKDFNNEADTPDNFQSRRPNTSFCFLDIRSPGLGDTAMYLCATSSIRGTGYSNEQFFGPGTRLTVL.

The chain combines TRBV5-4 with TRBJ2-7, with unresolved D. Trimming took 5 bases from V and 0 from J, leaving 12 bases between them. The CDR3 spans 14 residues. From germline, CDR1 is SGHNT and CDR2 YYREEE (reference sequence). Here the CDR3 reads CASRTDLSSYEQYF. The CDR3 region has the DNA TGTGCCAGCAGAACGGACCTGAGCTCCTACGAGCAGTACTTC.

The chain couples TRBV9 to TRBJ2-2; 7 bases fit TRBD2. Germline V CDR1 and CDR2: SGDLS, YYNGEE. The CDR3 contains 15 residues. J gave up 7 bases and V 2 bases, and 8 bases lay outside the gene matches. The CDR3 loop is CASSVSSGKSGELFF. CDR3 nucleotides: TGTGCCAGCAGCGTCTCGAGCGGGAAGAGCGGGGAGCTGTTTTTT. The full variable domain, completed using reference TRBV9 and TRBJ2-2, is DSGVTQTPKHLITATGQRVTLRCSPRSGDLSVYWYQQSLDQGLQFLIQYYNGEERAKGNILERFSAQQFPDLHSELNLSSLELGDSALYFCASSVSSGKSGELFFGEGSRLTVL.

This chain links TRBV19 with TRBJ1-2; 7 bases agree with TRBD1. Germline CDR1 reads LNHDA; CDR2 reads SQIVND (reference sequence). With 4 bases clipped from V and 4 bases from J, the junction kept 3 bases outside the gene matches. The CDR3 is made up of 13 amino acids. The CDR3 DNA is TGTGCCAGTAGTAGGGACAGCAGCTATGGCTACACCTTC. Encoded protein: CASSRDSSYGYTF.

This clone has just one count. The chain has TRBV28 and TRBJ1-4, with a weak D call TRBD1 (5 bases). The CDR3 consists of 14 residues. CDR1 and CDR2 from the germline V gene are MDHEN and SYDVKM. The V and J ends lost 7 bases and 4 bases respectively, with 13 bases between them. As DNA, the CDR3 is TGTGCCAGCACCTTGGGGCAGCTTAATGAAAAACTGTTTTTT. It encodes CASTLGQLNEKLFF.

CDR3 DNA sequence: TGTGCCAGCAGCCCCGGTGCGGCGGGAGCGGAGACCCAGTACTTC. It translates to CASSPGAAGAETQYF. The chain links TRBV7-6 to TRBJ2-5; the match to TRBD2 covers 7 bases. The trim removed 5 bases at V and 5 bases at J, leaving 11 bases unmatched. The germline V gene has CDR1 SGHVS and CDR2 FNYEAQ. The CDR3 has 15 residues. Together with reference TRBV7-6 and TRBJ2-5, the CDR3 gives the full variable domain: GAGVSQSPRYKVTKRGQDVALRCDPISGHVSLYWYRQALGQGPEFLTYFNYEAQQDKSGLPNDRFSAERPEGSISTLTIQRTEQRDSAMYRCASSPGAAGAETQYFGPGTRLLVL.